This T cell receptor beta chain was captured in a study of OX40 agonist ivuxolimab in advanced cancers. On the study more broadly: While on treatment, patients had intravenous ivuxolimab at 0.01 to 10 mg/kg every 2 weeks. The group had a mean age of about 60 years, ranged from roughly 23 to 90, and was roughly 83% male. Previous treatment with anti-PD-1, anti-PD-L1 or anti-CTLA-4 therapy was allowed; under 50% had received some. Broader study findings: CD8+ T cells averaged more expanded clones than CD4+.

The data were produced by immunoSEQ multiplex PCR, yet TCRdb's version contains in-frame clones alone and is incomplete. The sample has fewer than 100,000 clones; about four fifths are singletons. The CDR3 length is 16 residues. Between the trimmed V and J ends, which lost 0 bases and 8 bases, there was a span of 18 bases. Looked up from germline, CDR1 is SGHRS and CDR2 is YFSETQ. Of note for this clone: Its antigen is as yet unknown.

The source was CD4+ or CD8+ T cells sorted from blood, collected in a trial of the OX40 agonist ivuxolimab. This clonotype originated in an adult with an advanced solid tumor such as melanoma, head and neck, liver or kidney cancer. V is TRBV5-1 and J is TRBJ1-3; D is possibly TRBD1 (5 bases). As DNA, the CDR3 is TGCGCCAGCAGCTTGGGAGTCTGGGGCAGGACTGACACCATATATTTT. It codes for CASSLGVWGRTDTIYF.